A single T cell receptor (beta chain) is shown here with its context. Measured with immunoSEQ multiplex PCR; TCRdb has only the in-frame clones, and not every one. The top ten hold more than 10% of the sample, which has 200,000 to 250,000 clones, 87% seen once. V gave up 5 bases and J gave up 4 bases, with 18 bases separating them. Germline V gene data show CDR1 as SGHTA and CDR2 as FQGTGA. This CDR3 has 16 residues. This entry is derived from a study of blood T cell repertoires in COVID-19. Looking at the study overall: Donors in the United States, Italy and Spain gave samples during acute or convalescent COVID-19. Sources were T cells, B-cell-depleted T cells, or PBMCs; the material itself was cDNA or gDNA.

The chain links TRBV7-3 to TRBJ2-1; possible D gene TRBD1, 5 bases. The sequence derives from a young woman who had recovered from COVID-19. The sample was peripheral blood. The chain's CDR3 is CASSPHLADRYNEQFF. CDR3 coding DNA: TGTGCCAGCAGCCCCCACTTGGCAGACAGATACAATGAGCAGTTCTTC.